Listed here are 20 T cell receptor beta chains from one sample, sequenced in a study of T-cell reconstitution after alpha-beta-depleted transplantation in children. Unique molecular identifiers were incorporated into the prepared TCRbeta library. One entry per CDR3 protein results from TCRdb running MiXCR on the PCR reads. Altogether about 110,000 distinct CDR3 sequences are present, 5.5% to 6.5% being singletons, with the ten largest covering roughly 25%. The source material was PBMCs, mostly from graft donor cells, sampled 360 days after TCRalphabeta/CD19-depleted stem cell transplant. These TCRs come from a male patient aged 2 to 10 who had a stem cell transplant for acute lymphoblastic leukemia, so the T cells may come from the graft donor.

This sequence joins TRBV7-2 and TRBJ2-7; perhaps TRBD1 as D (5 bases). CDR3 length: 14 residues. Germline assignment: CDR1 SGHTA and CDR2 FQGNSA. V lost 6 bases and J lost 2, with 14 bases in between. CDR3: CASSFPGATYEQYF. CDR3 DNA: TGTGCCAGCAGTTTCCCTGGGGCGACCTACGAGCAGTACTTC.

This clonotype was observed many times. V usage is TRBV25-1 and J usage is TRBJ2-3; D unresolved. CDR3 size: 11 residues. The germline V gene encodes CDR1 MGHDK and CDR2 SYGVNS. The ends were cut back, 6 bases at V and 6 bases at J, with 7 bases in the middle. The CDR3 sequence is CASSLWDTQYF. CDR3 in DNA: TGTGCCAGCAGCCTGTGGGATACGCAGTATTTT.

The V gene is TRBV6-1, the J gene TRBJ2-2; either TRBD1 or TRBD2 may fit D (6 bases each). CDR3 size: 16 residues. With 7 bases removed from V and 3 bases from J, the gap between germline ends came to 18 bases. The germline V gene has CDR1 MNHNS and CDR2 SASEGT. This CDR3 is CASIPLRGEHTGELFF. The CDR3 DNA follows: TGTGCCAGCATCCCCTTAAGGGGGGAGCACACCGGGGAGCTGTTTTTT.

In this sample, this clonotype turned up a few times. The V gene is TRBV7-9, the J gene TRBJ2-7; D gene uncertain. Germline values: CDR1 SEHNR, CDR2 FQNEAQ (reference sequence). V lost 10 bases and J lost 3, with 13 bases in between. The CDR3 is made up of 12 amino acids. The CDR3 loop reads CANSTPFYEQYF. CDR3 nucleotides: TGTGCCAACTCCACCCCCTTCTACGAGCAGTACTTC.

In its sample, this clonotype was seen many times. V is TRBV12-3 or TRBV12-4 and J is TRBJ2-7; 9 bases fit TRBD1. The J segment lost 5 bases and the V segment lost 3 bases, leaving 8 bases of the junction unmatched. The CDR3 is 15 residues long. In DNA form, the CDR3 reads TGTGCCAGCAGTTTGAGGGCGGGACAGGGAGACGAGCAGTACTTC. As protein: CASSLRAGQGDEQYF.

This clonotype has a count of ten or more. One end of the junction is discordant with germline, which a read error may explain. The CDR3 nucleotides are TGTGCCAGCAGATTAGCGGGAGGCGCAGATACGCAGTATTTT. Translation: CASRLAGGADTQYF. The chain joins TRBV12-3 or TRBV12-4 to TRBJ2-3; 10 nucleotides match TRBD2. The CDR3 loop spans 14 amino acids.

This clonotype was seen many times. The chain joins TRBV12-3 or TRBV12-4 to TRBJ1-5; D ambiguous. The CDR3 runs 13 residues. V dropped 3 bases and J dropped 3 bases, with 6 bases sitting between them. The chain's CDR3 is CASSLFLNQPQHF. The CDR3 bases are TGTGCCAGCAGTTTGTTCCTCAATCAGCCCCAGCATTTT.

The CDR3, as DNA: TGCGCCAGCAGCCAAGATGGGACAGCCATGAACACTGAAGCTTTCTTT. It codes for CASSQDGTAMNTEAFF. This chain joins TRBV4-3 and TRBJ1-1, with TRBD1 identical over 7 bases. The trim removed 0 bases at V and 0 bases at J, leaving 4 bases unmatched. Germline lookup yields CDR1 LGHNA and CDR2 YSLEER. CDR3 length: 16 residues.

This clonotype appeared many times. V gene TRBV6-5 combines with J gene TRBJ1-5; D uncertain. Germline V gene sequence: CDR1 MNHEY, CDR2 SVGAGI. CDR3 length: 15 amino acids. The V end lost 3 bases, the J end lost 2 bases, and 11 bases lay between the germline ends. DNA for the CDR3: TGTGCCAGCAGTTATCTGGCGAAGGGCAATCAGCCCCAGCATTTT. Translated, it gives CASSYLAKGNQPQHF.

This clonotype was found many times. CDR3 bases: TGTGCCAGCACCGAGGACGGTGAAGCTTTCTTT. Its translation: CASTEDGEAFF. The chain employs TRBV12-3 or TRBV12-4 and TRBJ1-1; D gene ambiguous. CDR3 length: 11 residues. V was pared by 7 bases and J by 7 bases, with 10 bases between.

The chain couples TRBV7-9 to TRBJ1-1; D ambiguous. The CDR3 is made up of 12 amino acids. V lost 7 bases to trimming and J lost 7 bases, with 13 bases between them. Germline CDR1 is SEHNR and CDR2 is FQNEAQ (reference sequence). CDR3 bases: TGTGCCAGCACCCTCGGGGAGGTTGAAGCTTTCTTT. It yields the protein CASTLGEVEAFF.

CDR3: CASSPVGKHTSPNIQYF. The CDR3, as DNA: TGCGCCAGCAGCCCGGTGGGGAAGCACACTTCCCCAAACATTCAGTACTTC. This chain joins TRBV5-1 and TRBJ2-4; D remains ambiguous. This CDR3 contains 17 residues. Germline assignment: CDR1 SGHRS and CDR2 YFSETQ. V was cut by 4 bases and J by 6 bases, with 23 bases left in between.

This chain connects TRBV9 to TRBJ1-4; D is uncertain. The CDR3 sequence is 14 residues long. Germline values: CDR1 SGDLS, CDR2 YYNGEE. V gave up 0 bases and J gave up 5 bases, with 8 bases separating them. The CDR3 DNA reads TGTGCCAGCAGCGTAGGGGCGGGGAATGAAAAACTGTTTTTT. As protein: CASSVGAGNEKLFF.

This clonotype was recorded at least ten times. CDR3 amino acids: CASGASGGPTDTQYF. The CDR3 DNA reads TGCGCCAGCGGGGCTAGCGGGGGCCCCACAGATACGCAGTATTTT. The chain joins TRBV5-1 to TRBJ2-3, with 10 nucleotides matching TRBD2. The junction had 7 bases not matched to a gene; V was cut back by 7 bases and J by 2 bases. Germline values: CDR1 SGHRS, CDR2 YFSETQ. The CDR3 extends over 15 amino acids.

The table lists this clonotype with many counts. The V and J genes are TRBV5-1 and TRBJ1-2; D unresolved. Germline loops: CDR1 SGHRS, CDR2 YFSETQ. CDR3 length: 13 amino acids. The V and J ends lost 4 bases and 2 bases respectively, with 9 bases between them. The CDR3 spells CASSHGENYGYTF. The CDR3 nucleotides read TGCGCCAGCAGCCACGGAGAGAACTATGGCTACACCTTC.

At least ten counts were recorded for this clonotype. The chain joins TRBV29-1 to TRBJ2-7; possible D gene TRBD1, 6 bases. The V and J ends lost 4 bases and 3 bases respectively, with 19 bases between them. Germline lookup yields CDR1 SQVTM and CDR2 ANQGSEA. The CDR3 contains 15 residues. CDR3 in amino acids: CSVGHQGLGRYEQYF. Written as DNA, the CDR3 is TGCAGCGTTGGGCACCAGGGGTTGGGACGCTACGAGCAGTACTTC.

This chain joins TRBV5-5 and TRBJ2-7, with 7 bases identical to TRBD1. This CDR3 is built from 14 residues. Germline V gives CDR1 SGHKS, CDR2 YYEKEE (reference sequence). The V segment lost 3 bases and the J segment 1 base; nucleotides outside the gene matches: 4. The CDR3 loop reads CASSSPGQSYEQYF. CDR3 nucleotide sequence: TGTGCCAGCAGCTCCCCGGGACAGTCCTACGAGCAGTACTTC.

This clonotype showed up just a few times. This rearrangement joins TRBV27 to TRBJ1-2; TRBD1 agrees at 8 bases. Per the germline V gene, CDR1 is MNHEY and CDR2 is SMNVEV (reference sequence). Unmatched junction bases numbered 13, after V lost 5 bases and J lost 5 bases. This CDR3 spans 16 amino acids. This chain's CDR3 is CASSPADRGYPYGYTF. In DNA form, the CDR3 reads TGTGCCAGCAGTCCAGCTGACAGGGGATACCCTTATGGCTACACCTTC.

The gene calls are TRBV20-1 and TRBJ2-5; 9 nucleotides match TRBD1. The CDR3 spans 12 residues. Germline loops: CDR1 DFQATT, CDR2 SNEGSKA (reference sequence). V trimming: 0 bases; J trimming: 10 bases; junction bases outside the gene matches: 3. The DNA for the CDR3 is TGCAGTGCTAGAGATTGGACAGGGGACCAGTACTTC. Protein product: CSARDWTGDQYF.

This clonotype has at least ten counts. The rearrangement links TRBV2 to TRBJ1-5; D perhaps matches TRBD1 (5 bases). CDR1 and CDR2 from the germline V gene are SNHLY and FYNNEI. The germline V and J ends were trimmed by 3 bases and 5 bases, with 14 bases remaining between them. The CDR3 runs to 15 residues. DNA for the CDR3: TGTGCCAGCAGTGACAGGGCAAGGGTGGATCAGCCCCAGCATTTT. This encodes CASSDRARVDQPQHF.